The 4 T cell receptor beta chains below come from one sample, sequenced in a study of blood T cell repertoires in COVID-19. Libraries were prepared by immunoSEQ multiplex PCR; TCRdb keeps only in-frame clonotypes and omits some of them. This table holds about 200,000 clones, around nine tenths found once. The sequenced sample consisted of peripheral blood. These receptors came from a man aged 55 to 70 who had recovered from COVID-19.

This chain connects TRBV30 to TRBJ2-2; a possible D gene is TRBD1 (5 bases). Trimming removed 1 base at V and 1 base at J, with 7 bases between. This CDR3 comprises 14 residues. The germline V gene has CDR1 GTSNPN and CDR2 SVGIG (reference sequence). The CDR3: CAWSGQGNTGELFF. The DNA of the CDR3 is TGTGCCTGGAGTGGGCAGGGGAACACCGGGGAGCTGTTTTTT.

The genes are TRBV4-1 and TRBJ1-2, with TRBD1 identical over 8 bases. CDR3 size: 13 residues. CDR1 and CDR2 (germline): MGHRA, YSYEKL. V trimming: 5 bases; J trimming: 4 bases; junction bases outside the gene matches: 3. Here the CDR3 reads CASSDRGLYGYTF. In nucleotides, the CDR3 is TGCGCCAGCAGCGACAGGGGACTCTATGGCTACACCTTC.

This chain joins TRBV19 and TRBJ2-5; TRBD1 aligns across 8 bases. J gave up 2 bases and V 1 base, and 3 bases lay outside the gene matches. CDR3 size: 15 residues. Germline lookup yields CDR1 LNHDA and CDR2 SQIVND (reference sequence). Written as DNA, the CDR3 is TGTGCCAGTAGTATAGGGACAGGGCCACAAGAGACCCAGTACTTC. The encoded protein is CASSIGTGPQETQYF.

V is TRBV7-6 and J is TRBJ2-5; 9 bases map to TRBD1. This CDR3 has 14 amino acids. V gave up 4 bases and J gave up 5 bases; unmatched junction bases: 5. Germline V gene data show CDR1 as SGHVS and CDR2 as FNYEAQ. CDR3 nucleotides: TGTGCCAGCAGCTCAACGGGACAGGGTGAGACCCAGTACTTC. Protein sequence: CASSSTGQGETQYF.